This T cell receptor (beta chain) originates from a study of blood T cell repertoires in COVID-19. The protocol was immunoSEQ multiplex PCR, while the TCRdb copy is restricted to in-frame clones and leaves out a portion. The sample consists of about 98,000 clones, roughly 82% of them appearing once. Sequencing used peripheral blood. This clonotype originated in a man aged 65 to 79 with active or convalescent COVID-19.

This CDR3 is CASRDTFRYEQYF. In nucleotides, the CDR3 is TGTGCCAGCAGAGACACCTTCCGGTACGAGCAGTACTTC. The rearrangement joins TRBV6-5 to TRBJ2-7; no definite D call. CDR1 MNHEY and CDR2 SVGAGI come from the germline V gene. V was cut by 6 bases and J by 4 bases, with 13 bases left in between. The CDR3 is 13 amino acids.